These T cell receptor beta chains were read from a single sample in a study of early T cells in non-severe SARS-CoV-2 infection. TCRdb reprocessed the 5' RACE reads with MiXCR, giving one entry per CDR3 protein. Of 85,000 to 100,000 distinct CDR3 sequences listed, 13% are singletons. Sequenced: whole blood. The receptors here all came from an adult who was a healthcare worker with PCR-confirmed SARS-CoV-2 infection or an uninfected control (not recorded which). The CDR3 runs from the conserved cysteine through the conserved F or W. D genes are given only for firm matches. Some rows have no size entry. The others give once, few or many, or a class for an expanded clone.

TGTGCCAGCAGGACAGACTCCAACACTGAAGCTTTCTTT,CASRTDSNTEAFF,TRBV12-3/TRBV12-4,TRBJ1-1,few,.
TGTGCCAGCAGCTACAGGGTCGGCACTGAAGCTTTCTTT,CASSYRVGTEAFF,TRBV5-5,TRBJ1-1,.,.
TGTGCCAGCAGCTTAGGGGGGGACGAGCAGTACTTC,CASSLGGDEQYF,TRBV7-9,TRBJ2-7,few,.
TGCAGCATAGGGACAGGGGGCAACGAGCAGTACTTC,CSIGTGGNEQYF,TRBV29-1,TRBJ2-7,many,TRBD1
TGTGCCAGCAGCTTATACGAGGGGGGAACCGGGGAGCTGTTTTTT,CASSLYEGGTGELFF,TRBV11-1,TRBJ2-2,.,.
TGTGCCACCAGTGATTTTCGGAGAGAAGGGCAGTACTTC,CATSDFRREGQYF,TRBV24-1,TRBJ2-7,many,.
TGCAGCGTTTTCCCCTTCCCGAACACTGAAGCTTTCTTT,CSVFPFPNTEAFF,TRBV29-1,TRBJ1-1,many,.
TGTGCCAGCTCACCTTCTCTTCAAGAGACCCAGTACTTC,CASSPSLQETQYF,TRBV18,TRBJ2-5,many,.
TGCAGCACATGGGCAGATACGCAGTATTTT,CSTWADTQYF,TRBV29-1,TRBJ2-3,few,.
TGTGCCAGCAGCAAGACAGGGGACACAGATACGCAGTATTTT,CASSKTGDTDTQYF,TRBV7-9,TRBJ2-3,many,TRBD1
TGCGCCAGCAGCCAAGTTCGAAGCGCTTGGGGATACGAGCAGTACTTC,CASSQVRSAWGYEQYF,TRBV4-1,TRBJ2-7,.,.
TGTGCCAGCACTGGACAGGCCGGGAGAGGGTCCGGGGAGCTGTTTTTT,CASTGQAGRGSGELFF,TRBV7-2,TRBJ2-2,many,.
TGCAGCGTTGAATCTGGACAGGGGGCCCTGTACGAGCAGTACTTC,CSVESGQGALYEQYF,TRBV29-1,TRBJ2-7,few,TRBD1
TGTGCCAGCAGTTTGGTGGGACAGGTCTCCTACGAGCAGTACTTC,CASSLVGQVSYEQYF,TRBV27,TRBJ2-7,many,TRBD1
TGTGCCAGCAGCGAAAGGGACGCCCTTTTGAGCGGCTACACCTTC,CASSERDALLSGYTF,TRBV7-9,TRBJ1-2,few,.
TGTGCCAGCAGTAGAGCGGGAGGTCAGGGAGATACGCAGTATTTT,CASSRAGGQGDTQYF,TRBV12-3/TRBV12-4,TRBJ2-3,many,TRBD2
TGTGCCAGCAGTCGGACAGGCCTCGAGCAGTTCTTC,CASSRTGLEQFF,TRBV6-5,TRBJ2-1,many,TRBD1
TGTGCCAGCCATACCACGAGCTACAATTCACCCCTCCACTTT,CASHTTSYNSPLHF,TRBV18,TRBJ1-6,many,.
TGTGCCAGCAGCCACGGGGGAGCAGATACGCAGTATTTT,CASSHGGADTQYF,TRBV3-1,TRBJ2-3,.,.
TGCAGTGCAGCGGCAGGGAGCCACAATCAGCCCCAGCATTTT,CSAAAGSHNQPQHF,TRBV20-1,TRBJ1-5,few,.
TGCAGTGCTAGGACATTCCCTAGCACAGATACGCAGTATTTT,CSARTFPSTDTQYF,TRBV20-1,TRBJ2-3,.,.
TGTGCCAGCAGTTACTTCGATAACTATGGCTACACCTTC,CASSYFDNYGYTF,TRBV6-5,TRBJ1-2,.,.
TGCAGTGCTAGAGATACACAGCCCGAACTCTACGAGCAGTACTTC,CSARDTQPELYEQYF,TRBV20-1,TRBJ2-7,few,.
TGTGCCAGCAGTTTTTCAGCTTTCCGGTCACCCCTCCACTTT,CASSFSAFRSPLHF,TRBV28,TRBJ1-6,many,.
TGTGCCACCAGCAGGGGGACAGGTGGGACCCTCACGGAAGCTTTCTTT,CATSRGTGGTLTEAFF,TRBV15,TRBJ1-1,many,TRBD1
TGCGCCAGCAGCCAATATATGGGGGAGGAGACCCAGTACTTC,CASSQYMGEETQYF,TRBV4-1,TRBJ2-5,.,.
TGTGCCAGCAGAGAAACTGGCCAGAATCAGCCCCAGCATTTT,CASRETGQNQPQHF,TRBV12-3/TRBV12-4,TRBJ1-5,many,.
TGTGCCAGCAGCTCGGGACAGGGGAATGAAAAACTGTTTTTT,CASSSGQGNEKLFF,TRBV7-9,TRBJ1-4,many,TRBD1
TGTGCCAGCAGCCAAGTAAATAAGGCCGTCTACGAGCAGTACTTC,CASSQVNKAVYEQYF,TRBV3-1,TRBJ2-7,few,.
TGTGCCAGCACCCTAGCGGGATCCTACGAGCAGTACTTC,CASTLAGSYEQYF,TRBV3-1,TRBJ2-7,.,TRBD2